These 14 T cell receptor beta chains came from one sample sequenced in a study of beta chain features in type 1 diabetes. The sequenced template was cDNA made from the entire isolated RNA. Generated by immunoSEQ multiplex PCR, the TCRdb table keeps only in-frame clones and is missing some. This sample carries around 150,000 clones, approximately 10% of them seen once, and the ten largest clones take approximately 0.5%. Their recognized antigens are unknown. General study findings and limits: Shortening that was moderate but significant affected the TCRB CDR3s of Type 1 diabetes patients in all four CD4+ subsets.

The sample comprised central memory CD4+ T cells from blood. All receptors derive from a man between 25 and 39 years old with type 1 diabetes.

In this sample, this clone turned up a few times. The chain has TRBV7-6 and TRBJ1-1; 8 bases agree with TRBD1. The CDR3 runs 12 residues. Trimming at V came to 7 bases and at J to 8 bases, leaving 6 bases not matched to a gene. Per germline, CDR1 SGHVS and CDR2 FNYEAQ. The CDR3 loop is CASTSPGGEAFF. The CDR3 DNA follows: TGTGCCAGCACCTCACCAGGGGGCGAAGCTTTCTTT.

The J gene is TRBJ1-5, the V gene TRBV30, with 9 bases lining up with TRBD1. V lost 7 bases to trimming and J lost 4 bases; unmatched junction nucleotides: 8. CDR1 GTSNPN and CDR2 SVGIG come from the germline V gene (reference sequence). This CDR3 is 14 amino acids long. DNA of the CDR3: TGTGCCTTTTCCGGGACAGGGTTAAATCAGCCCCAGCATTTT. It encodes CAFSGTGLNQPQHF. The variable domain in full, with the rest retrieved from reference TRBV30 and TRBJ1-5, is SQTIHQWPATLVQPVGSPLSLECTVEGTSNPNLYWYRQAAGRGLQLLFYSVGIGQISSEVPQNLSASRPQDRQFILSSKKLLLSDSGFYLCAFSGTGLNQPQHFGDGTRLSIL.

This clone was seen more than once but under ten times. The CDR3 reads CASFGTAYEQYF. In nucleotides, the CDR3 is TGTGCCAGCTTCGGGACAGCCTACGAGCAGTACTTC. The chain joins TRBV2 to TRBJ2-7, with 7 bases identical to TRBD1. The V gene's germline CDR1 is SNHLY and CDR2 FYNNEI. The CDR3 has 12 amino acids. Trimming cost V 8 bases and J 2 bases; bases outside gene matches: 3.

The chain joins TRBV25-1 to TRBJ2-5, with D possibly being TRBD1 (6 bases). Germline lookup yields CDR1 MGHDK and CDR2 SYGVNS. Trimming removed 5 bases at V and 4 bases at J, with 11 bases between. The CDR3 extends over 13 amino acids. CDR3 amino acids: CASSRTVAETQYF. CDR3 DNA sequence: TGTGCCAGCAGTCGGACAGTGGCAGAGACCCAGTACTTC.

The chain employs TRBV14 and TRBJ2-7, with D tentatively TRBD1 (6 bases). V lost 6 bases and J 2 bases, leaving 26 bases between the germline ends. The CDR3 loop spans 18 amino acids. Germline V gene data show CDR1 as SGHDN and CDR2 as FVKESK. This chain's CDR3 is CASSSGTGTNFQAYEQYF. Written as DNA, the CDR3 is TGTGCCAGCAGTTCCGGAACCGGGACAAACTTCCAAGCCTACGAGCAGTACTTC.

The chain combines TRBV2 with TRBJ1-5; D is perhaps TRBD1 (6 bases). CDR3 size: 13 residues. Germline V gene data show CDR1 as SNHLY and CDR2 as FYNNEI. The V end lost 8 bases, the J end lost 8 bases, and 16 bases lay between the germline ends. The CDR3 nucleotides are TGTGCCAGCCAAGAACAGGGCCTTGAGCCCCAGCATTTT. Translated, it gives CASQEQGLEPQHF.

CDR3 in amino acids: CASKLSGTGEQFF. CDR3 coding DNA: TGTGCCAGTAAACTAAGCGGGACCGGTGAGCAGTTCTTC. The gene calls are TRBV11-2 and TRBJ2-1; the match to TRBD2 covers 7 bases. Losses at the gene ends were 9 bases for V and 9 bases for J; bases not matched to a gene: 11. This CDR3 is 13 amino acids long. CDR1 SGHAT and CDR2 FQNNGV come from the germline V gene.

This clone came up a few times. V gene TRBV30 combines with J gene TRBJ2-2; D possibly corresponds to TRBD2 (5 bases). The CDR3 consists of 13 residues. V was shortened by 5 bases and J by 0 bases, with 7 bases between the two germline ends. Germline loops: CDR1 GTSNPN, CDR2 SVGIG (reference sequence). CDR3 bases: TGTGCCTGGGGAGGCGCGAACACCGGGGAGCTGTTTTTT. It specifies CAWGGANTGELFF.

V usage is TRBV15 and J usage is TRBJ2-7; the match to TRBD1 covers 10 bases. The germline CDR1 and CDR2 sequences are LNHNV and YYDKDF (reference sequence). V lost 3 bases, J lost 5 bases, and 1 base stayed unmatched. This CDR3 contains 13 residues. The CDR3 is CATSRDRGDEQYF. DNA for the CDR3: TGTGCCACCAGCAGGGACAGGGGGGACGAGCAGTACTTC.

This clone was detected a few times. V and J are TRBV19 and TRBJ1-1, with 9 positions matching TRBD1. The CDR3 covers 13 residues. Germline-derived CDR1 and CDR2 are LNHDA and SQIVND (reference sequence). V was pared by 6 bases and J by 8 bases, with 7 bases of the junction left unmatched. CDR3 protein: CASSRDRAFEAFF. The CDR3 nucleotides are TGTGCCAGTAGCCGGGACAGGGCGTTCGAAGCTTTCTTT.

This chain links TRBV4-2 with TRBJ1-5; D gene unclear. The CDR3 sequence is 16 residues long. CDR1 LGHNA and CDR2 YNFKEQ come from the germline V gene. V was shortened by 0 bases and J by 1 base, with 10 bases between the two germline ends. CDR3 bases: TGTGCCAGCAGCCAAGATACAACGAACAGCAATCAGCCCCAGCATTTT. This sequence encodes CASSQDTTNSNQPQHF.

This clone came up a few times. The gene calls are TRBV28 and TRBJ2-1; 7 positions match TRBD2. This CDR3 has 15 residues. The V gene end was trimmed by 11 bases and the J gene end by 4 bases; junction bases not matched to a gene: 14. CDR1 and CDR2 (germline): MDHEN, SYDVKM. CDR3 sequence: CASYSPVLAYNEQFF. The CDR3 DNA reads TGTGCCTCTTATTCCCCGGTACTAGCGTACAATGAGCAGTTCTTC.

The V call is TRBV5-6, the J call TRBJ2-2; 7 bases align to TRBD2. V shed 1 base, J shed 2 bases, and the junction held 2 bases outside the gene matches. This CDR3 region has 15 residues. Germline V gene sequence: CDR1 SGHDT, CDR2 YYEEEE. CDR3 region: CASSLLAVNTGELFF. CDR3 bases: TGTGCCAGCAGCTTGCTAGCGGTAAACACCGGGGAGCTGTTTTTT.

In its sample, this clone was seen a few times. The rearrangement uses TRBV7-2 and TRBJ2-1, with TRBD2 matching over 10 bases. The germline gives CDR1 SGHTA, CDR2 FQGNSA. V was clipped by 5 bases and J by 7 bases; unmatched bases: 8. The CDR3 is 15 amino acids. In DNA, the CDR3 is TGTGCCAGCAGCGTTAGCGGGAGGTCCGGGAATGAGCAGTTCTTC. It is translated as CASSVSGRSGNEQFF.